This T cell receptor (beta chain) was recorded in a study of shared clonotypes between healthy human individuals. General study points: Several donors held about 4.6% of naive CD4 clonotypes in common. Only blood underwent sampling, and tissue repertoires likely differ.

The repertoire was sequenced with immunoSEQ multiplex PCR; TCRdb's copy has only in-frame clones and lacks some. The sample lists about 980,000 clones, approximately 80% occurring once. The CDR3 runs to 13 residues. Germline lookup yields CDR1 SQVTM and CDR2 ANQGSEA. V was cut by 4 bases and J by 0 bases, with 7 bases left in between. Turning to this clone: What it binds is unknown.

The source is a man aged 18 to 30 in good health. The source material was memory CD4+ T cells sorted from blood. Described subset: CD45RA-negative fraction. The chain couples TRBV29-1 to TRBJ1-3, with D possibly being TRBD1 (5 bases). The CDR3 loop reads CSVGGGSGNTIYF. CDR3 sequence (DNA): TGCAGCGTTGGGGGGGGCTCTGGAAACACCATATATTTT.